This T cell receptor (beta chain) appears in the sequencing data of a study of shared clonotypes between healthy human individuals. V lost 0 bases and J lost 8; bases outside the gene matches: 5. Germline CDR1 reads SEHNR; CDR2 reads FQNEAQ (reference sequence). This CDR3 has 15 residues. Study-wide results and caveats: Clonotype sharing among the donors was expected to vary with sequencing depth. What rarefaction showed was incomplete sorted-subset sequencing despite large depth.

Original analysis: Filtering differed since immunoSEQ provided only junctions, with no quality scores. Generated by immunoSEQ multiplex PCR, the TCRdb table keeps only in-frame clones and is missing some. The DNA gave D and trimming, while V, J and clone size come from that table. The sample records approximately 2.3 million clones, 93% being singletons. Comment on this clone: Its specificity is not known.

The source of this sequence is a man aged 18 to 29 in good health. Some clones in this sample may be carry-over from other donors' samples. The specimen sequenced was naive CD4+ T cells from PBMCs. Subset described: CD45RA+ positively selected. This chain links TRBV7-9 with TRBJ2-1, with 9 bases identical to TRBD2. CDR3: CASSLAGLATDEQFF. In nucleotides, the CDR3 is TGTGCCAGCAGCTTAGCCGGACTAGCGACGGATGAGCAGTTCTTC.